The clone carrying this TCR beta chain was detected many times. Its antigen is unknown. Repertoires were generated with immunoSEQ multiplex PCR, while TCRdb's copy carries only in-frame clones and drops some. The record shows 5,500 to 6,500 clones for this sample, with no singletons present. A marrow graft followed busulfan-fludarabine conditioning, with cyclophosphamide on days +3 and +4. This CDR3 spans 15 amino acids. Trimming took off 5 bases at V and 0 bases at J, with 14 bases between the two ends. Germline V gene sequence: CDR1 LNHDA, CDR2 SQIVND (reference sequence). The data were obtained in a study of T cells after posttransplantation cyclophosphamide. Overall study findings and caveats: Recipient CMV seropositivity and CMV reactivation strongly tracked TRB clonality.

The clonotype was recovered from a male patient between 60 and 69 years old who received an allogeneic stem cell transplant from a related donor, was CMV-positive, and had no GVHD. The graft donor may have given rise to some T cells. J is TRBJ2-7 and V is TRBV19; D is perhaps TRBD2 (5 bases). This material consisted of PBMCs, taken after allogeneic stem cell transplant with posttransplant cyclophosphamide. The CDR3 here is CASSPKRGDSYEQYF. The CDR3 DNA follows: TGTGCCAGTAGTCCAAAACGGGGAGACTCCTACGAGCAGTACTTC.